Following are 6 T cell receptor beta chains from one sample sequenced in a study of cytomegalovirus exposure and HLA in healthy donors. The PCR made use of 60 Vbeta and 13 Jbeta primers. Data came from immunoSEQ multiplex PCR; TCRdb stores just in-frame clones and leaves some out. The data hold around 120,000 clones, with 75% to 85% observed a single time. Input material: PBMCs. The receptors shown here come from a man aged 18 to 30 in good health and CMV-seronegative.

This clone was observed a handful of times. The chain couples TRBV10-1 to TRBJ2-1; 7 positions match TRBD1. Losses at the gene ends were 0 bases for V and 6 bases for J; bases not matched to a gene: 2. Germline V gene data show CDR1 as WNHNN and CDR2 as SYGVQD (reference sequence). The CDR3 covers 14 residues. CDR3 amino acids: CASSESYRGNEQFF. The CDR3 coding sequence is TGCGCCAGCAGTGAGTCTTACAGGGGCAATGAGCAGTTCTTC.

V is TRBV11-2 and J is TRBJ2-3; maybe TRBD1 (7 bases). Trimming took off 6 bases at V and 5 bases at J, with 21 bases between the two ends. From germline, CDR1 is SGHAT and CDR2 FQNNGV. The CDR3 totals 16 residues. The CDR3 loop is CASSQPRRAGGDTQYF. CDR3 DNA sequence: TGTGCCAGCAGTCAACCACGGAGGGCAGGGGGAGATACGCAGTATTTT.

This chain joins TRBV4-1 and TRBJ2-1; 14 nucleotides agree with TRBD2. This CDR3 spans 16 amino acids. Germline CDR1 and CDR2: MGHRA and YSYEKL. Trimming cost V 8 bases and J 9 bases; bases outside gene matches: 12. The DNA of the CDR3 is TGCGCCAGCGACCACTCTGGGACTAGCGGGAGCAGTGAGCAGTTCTTC. It translates to CASDHSGTSGSSEQFF.

The V gene is TRBV6-1, the J gene TRBJ2-1; 7 positions agree with TRBD2. CDR3 length: 14 amino acids. Unmatched junction bases numbered 6, after V lost 4 bases and J lost 6 bases. The V gene's germline CDR1 is MNHNS and CDR2 SASEGT. In DNA form, the CDR3 reads TGTGCCAGCAGTGCCGGGACTACAATCAATGAGCAGTTCTTC. Translating it yields CASSAGTTINEQFF.

The CDR3, as DNA: TGCGCCAGCAGCCAAGGGGCAGGGGGCTCCTACGAGCAGTACTTC. Translated: CASSQGAGGSYEQYF. The rearrangement joins TRBV4-3 to TRBJ2-7; TRBD1 matches at 7 bases. The CDR3 runs 15 residues. Germline trimming cut 1 base from V and 0 bases from J; bases unmatched to any gene: 3. The V gene's germline CDR1 is LGHNA and CDR2 YSLEER.

This clone was seen once. The chain has TRBV19 and TRBJ1-2; D gene ambiguous. The CDR3 has 11 amino acids. Trimming took 4 bases from V and 4 from J, leaving 4 bases between them. The germline CDR1 and CDR2 sequences are LNHDA and SQIVND (reference sequence). CDR3 nucleotide sequence: TGTGCCAGTAGTAGTATCTATGGCTACACCTTC. Translation gives CASSSIYGYTF.